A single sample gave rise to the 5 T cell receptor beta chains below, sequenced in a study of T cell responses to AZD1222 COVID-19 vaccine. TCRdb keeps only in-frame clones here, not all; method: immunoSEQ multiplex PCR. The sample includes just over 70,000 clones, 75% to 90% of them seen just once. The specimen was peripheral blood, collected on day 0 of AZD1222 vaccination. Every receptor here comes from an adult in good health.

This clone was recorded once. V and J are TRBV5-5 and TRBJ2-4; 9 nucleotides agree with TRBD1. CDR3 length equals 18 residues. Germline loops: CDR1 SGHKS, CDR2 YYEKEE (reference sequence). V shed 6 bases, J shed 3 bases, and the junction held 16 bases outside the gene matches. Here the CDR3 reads CASTLTGQGIPNKNIQYF. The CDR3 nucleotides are TGTGCCAGCACCCTGACGGGACAGGGTATACCGAACAAAAACATTCAGTACTTC. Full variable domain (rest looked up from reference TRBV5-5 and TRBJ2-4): DAGVTQSPTHLIKTRGQQVTLRCSPISGHKSVSWYQQVLGQGPQFIFQYYEKEERGRGNFPDRFSARQFPNYSSELNVNALLLGDSALYLCASTLTGQGIPNKNIQYFGAGTRLSVL.

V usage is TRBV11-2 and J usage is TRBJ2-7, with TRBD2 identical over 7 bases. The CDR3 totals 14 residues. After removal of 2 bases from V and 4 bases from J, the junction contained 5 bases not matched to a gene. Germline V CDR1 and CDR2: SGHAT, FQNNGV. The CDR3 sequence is CASSLTTGGYEQYF. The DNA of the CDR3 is TGTGCCAGCAGCTTAACCACGGGGGGTTACGAGCAGTACTTC.

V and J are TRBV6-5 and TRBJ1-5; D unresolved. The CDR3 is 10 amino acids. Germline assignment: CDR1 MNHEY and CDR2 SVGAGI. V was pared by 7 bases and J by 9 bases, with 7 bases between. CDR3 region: CASNHWPQHF. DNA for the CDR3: TGTGCCAGCAACCATTGGCCCCAGCATTTT.

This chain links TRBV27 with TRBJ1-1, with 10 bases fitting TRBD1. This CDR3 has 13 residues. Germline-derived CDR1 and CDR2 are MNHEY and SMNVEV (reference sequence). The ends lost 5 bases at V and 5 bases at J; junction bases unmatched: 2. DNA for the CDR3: TGTGCCAGCAGTCCGGGACAGGGGACTGAAGCTTTCTTT. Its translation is CASSPGQGTEAFF.

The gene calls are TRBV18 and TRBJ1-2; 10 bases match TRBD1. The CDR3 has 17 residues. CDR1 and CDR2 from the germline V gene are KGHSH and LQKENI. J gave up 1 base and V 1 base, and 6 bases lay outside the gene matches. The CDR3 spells CASSPLGTGELNYGYTF. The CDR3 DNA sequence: TGTGCCAGCTCACCACTTGGGACAGGGGAGCTTAACTATGGCTACACCTTC.